The clone carrying this T cell receptor (beta chain) was seen at least ten times. Its target is unknown. These data are taken from a study of human T cells and chemical hapten exposure. Study as a whole: Doses of diphenylcyclopropenone went to the patients' scalps weekly throughout the approximately 25-week study. Points from the study as a whole: Counts of TCRs expanded at PT1 correlated positively with patch test score.

One entry per CDR3 protein results from TCRdb running MiXCR on the RACE reads. This sample has under 90,000 distinct CDR3 sequences, with roughly 9.1% found just once. Time point indicated: pre-sensitization, week 0. Specified treatment: therapeutic diphenylcyclopropenone sensitization with weekly scalp DPC. The TCR comes from a woman aged 35 to 49 with alopecia areata. Some clones in this sample may be carry-over from other donors' samples. The sequenced sample was whole blood, obtained in connection with sensitization to the hapten diphenylcyclopropenone (DPC).

The CDR3 DNA reads as TGTGCCAGCAGTGAATTTGTCAGACCCACAGATACGCAGTATTTT. It yields the protein CASSEFVRPTDTQYF. The chain combines TRBV6-1 with TRBJ2-3; D call uncertain. V was trimmed by 2 bases and J by 2 bases, leaving 11 bases between them. The CDR3 covers 15 residues. The germline V gene encodes CDR1 MNHNS and CDR2 SASEGT.